The table lists the clone carrying this TCR beta chain with a few counts. Categorization into cohorts depended on clinical history that participants reported. A COVID-19 case was met by exposed participants within 2 weeks before study entry. Some clones are missing from TCRdb's copy, which holds only in-frame ones; the method was immunoSEQ multiplex PCR. The sample gives hundreds of thousands of clones, roughly 89% of which show up once; about 16% is in the top ten. These data belong to a study of blood T cell repertoires in COVID-19. Background on the study: PBMCs, B-cell-depleted T cells, or T cells provided the cDNA or gDNA that made up the material.

There are 15 residues in the CDR3. Germline V gene data show CDR1 as MDHEN and CDR2 as SYDVKM. V gave up 0 bases and J gave up 1 base, with 9 bases separating them. Sequencing was carried out using PBMCs or T cells enriched from blood (not recorded which). V gene TRBV28 combines with J gene TRBJ1-1; D not resolved. The source of this sequence is a man younger than 45 who had been exposed to COVID-19. The chain's CDR3 is CASSLWARPNTEAFF. CDR3 coding DNA: TGTGCCAGCAGTTTATGGGCCAGGCCGAACACTGAAGCTTTCTTT.